One and the same sample provided the 5 T cell receptor beta chains below, sequenced in a study of T cell changes during pregnancy in multiple sclerosis. Generated by immunoSEQ multiplex PCR, the TCRdb table keeps only in-frame clones and is missing some. Of approximately 70,000 clones listed, 80% to 95% are singletons. The sample was peripheral blood, taken in the first trimester of pregnancy. These receptors all come from a female donor in good health, enrolled as a control in a pregnancy study.

The chain recombines TRBV27 with TRBJ1-3, with no clear D. V dropped 0 bases and J dropped 0 bases, with 6 bases sitting between them. Germline-derived CDR1 and CDR2 are MNHEY and SMNVEV (reference sequence). The CDR3 runs 15 residues. In nucleotides, the CDR3 is TGTGCCAGCAGTTTATCGGCCAGCTCTGGAAACACCATATATTTT. Residues: CASSLSASSGNTIYF.

This chain joins TRBV6-6 and TRBJ2-2; D not certain. CDR3 length: 12 amino acids. The V end was cut by 7 bases, the J end by 7 bases, with 10 bases between. The germline V gene encodes CDR1 MNHNY and CDR2 SVGAGI (reference sequence). CDR3 DNA: TGTGCCAGCACCATCTCTAGCGGGGAGCTGTTTTTT. Protein: CASTISSGELFF.

The chain is built from TRBV14 and TRBJ2-3; D unresolved. This CDR3 has 15 residues. Trimming took 0 bases from V and 2 from J, leaving 9 bases between them. Germline loops: CDR1 SGHDN, CDR2 FVKESK. The CDR3 spells CASSQESEFTDTQYF. The CDR3 nucleotides are TGTGCCAGCAGCCAAGAGTCGGAGTTCACAGATACGCAGTATTTT.

The chain is built from TRBV4-2 and TRBJ2-3, with 7 bases aligning to TRBD1. CDR1 LGHNA and CDR2 YNFKEQ come from the germline V gene. The CDR3 runs to 15 residues. Germline trimming cut 4 bases from V and 0 bases from J; bases unmatched to any gene: 4. The CDR3 loop reads CASSPPGQSTDTQYF. CDR3 sequence (DNA): TGTGCCAGCAGCCCGCCGGGACAGAGCACAGATACGCAGTATTTT.

The CDR3 sequence is CASSMDREMKNIQYF. In DNA, the CDR3 is TGTGCCAGCAGCATGGACAGGGAGATGAAAAACATTCAGTACTTC. The rearrangement uses TRBV5-4 and TRBJ2-4; 8 nucleotides match TRBD1. Looked up from germline, CDR1 is SGHNT and CDR2 is YYREEE (reference sequence). The V segment lost 4 bases and the J segment 4 bases; nucleotides outside the gene matches: 7. The CDR3 extends over 15 amino acids.